Given below is one TCR beta chain in context. Its antigen is not identified. Here immunoSEQ multiplex PCR was the method, and the copy in TCRdb shows in-frame clones only, minus some. In the table there are about 3,500 clones, 35% to 50% of which are singletons. These data come from a study of T cells in localized non-small cell lung cancer. V was clipped by 3 bases and J by 7 bases; unmatched bases: 10. The CDR3 contains 17 residues. Germline V gene lookup returns CDR1 MDHEN and CDR2 SYDVKM. Whole-study results and caveats: Heterogeneity cannot be ruled out, as sequencing used one tumor region only. Among the top 100 tumor clones, a median 57 appeared in adjacent lung. Uninvolved adjacent lung had the highest recorded T cell clonality, with tumor below it. Longer survival (overall) was linked to higher T cell density in blood.

The TCR comes from a male donor at least 60 years old with stage I lung adenocarcinoma. The rearrangement joins TRBV28 to TRBJ1-4; TRBD1 agrees at 11 bases. The source was lung tumor tissue, collected before any cancer treatment. In DNA form, the CDR3 reads TGTGCCAGCAGTTTCCTGCGGACAGGGGGCGGTGTTGAAAAACTGTTTTTT. It encodes CASSFLRTGGGVEKLFF.